These 11 T cell receptor beta chains were all obtained from the same sample, sequenced in a study of molecular identifiers for immune sequencing clone quantification. TCRdb independently ran MiXCR on the PCR reads; one entry per CDR3 protein. The profile covers approximately 670,000 distinct CDR3 sequences, with nearly 20% appearing a single time and roughly 0.83% taken by the ten largest. Material: naive CD8+ T cells from blood, with Jurkat cell RNA spiked in. The subset was: FACS-sorted CD8+CD4-CCR7+CD45RA+ naive T cells. The receptors shown here come from a human donor in good health. Some libraries in this study had Jurkat cell RNA spiked in.

This clonotype was detected many times. J is TRBJ2-1 and V is TRBV7-9, with no clear D. CDR1 SEHNR and CDR2 FQNEAQ come from the germline V gene (reference sequence). This CDR3 spans 12 amino acids. The germline V and J ends were trimmed by 1 base and 9 bases, with 7 bases remaining between them. The CDR3 region is CASSLVGGEQFF. In DNA, the CDR3 is TGTGCCAGCAGCTTAGTCGGCGGTGAGCAGTTCTTC.

Details on this clonotype: Its ends do not fully match the called genes, so a read error is possible. V usage is TRBV29-1 and J usage is TRBJ1-2, with D hard to call. The CDR3 sequence is 11 residues long. The germline CDR1 and CDR2 sequences are SQVTM and ANQGSEA. Here the CDR3 reads CSVDSWFGYAF. The CDR3 nucleotides read TGCAGCGTTGATTCATGGTTTGGCTACGCCTTC.

Points on this clonotype: One base away lies a much larger clone, so this may be a sequencing read error. The rearrangement joins TRBV6-1 to TRBJ1-3, with D tentatively TRBD1 (6 bases). Germline values: CDR1 MNHNS, CDR2 SASEGT. The CDR3 totals 17 residues. CDR3 coding DNA: TGTGCCAGCACCCTCCTCAGGGGCCCGAGCTCTGGAGACACCATATATTTT. Its translation is CASTLLRGPSSGDTIYF.

A few counts support this clonotype. This sequence joins TRBV19 and TRBJ2-7, with D uncertain. Germline values: CDR1 LNHDA, CDR2 SQIVND (reference sequence). The CDR3 extends over 13 amino acids. V lost 8 bases to trimming and J lost 3 bases, with 14 bases between them. The CDR3 loop reads CASGPGLNYEQYF. The CDR3 DNA reads TGTGCCAGTGGGCCCGGGCTAAACTACGAGCAGTACTTC.

This clonotype was seen repeatedly, ten times or more. This chain uses TRBV29-1 with TRBJ1-1; D is ambiguous. Trimming removed 6 bases from V and 0 bases from J, with 11 bases in between. Germline-derived CDR1 and CDR2 are SQVTM and ANQGSEA. The CDR3 has 13 residues. The CDR3 loop reads CSVLPWVNTEAFF. CDR3 nucleotides: TGCAGCGTGCTGCCCTGGGTGAACACTGAAGCTTTCTTT.

The rearrangement links TRBV15 to TRBJ2-7, with D maybe TRBD2 (6 bases). Germline CDR1 and CDR2: LNHNV and YYDKDF (reference sequence). This CDR3 spans 15 amino acids. The V gene lost 0 bases and the J gene lost 6 bases, with 15 bases spanning the gap. CDR3 DNA sequence: TGTGCCACCAGCAGAGAGCTCTGGGGGGTCTCCGAGCAGTACTTC. The encoded protein is CATSRELWGVSEQYF.

The chain couples TRBV27 to TRBJ1-2, with D uncertain. Germline CDR1 MNHEY, CDR2 SMNVEV (reference sequence). The CDR3 loop spans 13 amino acids. The V and J ends lost 3 bases and 2 bases respectively, with 7 bases between them. CDR3 protein: CASSFRENYGYTF. The DNA of the CDR3 is TGTGCCAGCAGTTTTAGGGAAAACTATGGCTACACCTTC.

This clonotype was observed many times. The CDR3: CASSPTSITGELFF. In nucleotides, the CDR3 is TGTGCCAGTAGTCCGACATCCATCACCGGGGAGCTGTTTTTT. V gene TRBV19 combines with J gene TRBJ2-2; D not resolved. Trimming left V 5 bases short and J 4 bases short, with 11 bases between. CDR3 size: 14 residues. The germline V gene encodes CDR1 LNHDA and CDR2 SQIVND (reference sequence).

This clonotype was seen many times. J is TRBJ2-7 and V is TRBV12-3 or TRBV12-4, with 13 bases identical to TRBD2. This CDR3 comprises 14 residues. V lost 4 bases, J lost 12 bases, and 9 bases stayed unmatched. The CDR3 bases are TGTGCCAGCAGTTCAACATGGGGACTAGCGGGATCGTACTTC. Translated, it gives CASSSTWGLAGSYF.

The chain employs TRBV28 and TRBJ2-3; TRBD2 agrees at 16 bases. CDR3 length equals 23 residues. The germline V gene has CDR1 MDHEN and CDR2 SYDVKM. Trimming removed 3 bases from V and 3 bases from J; junction bases left unmatched: 21. CDR3 amino acids: CASSFPKGTSGRAGVVGTDTQYF. CDR3 bases: TGTGCCAGCAGTTTCCCCAAAGGGACTAGCGGGAGGGCCGGGGTTGTCGGAACAGATACGCAGTATTTT.

The sample holds many counts of this clonotype. The V call is TRBV6-1, the J call TRBJ2-3; 7 bases agree with TRBD2. V shed 2 bases, J shed 4 bases, and the junction held 6 bases outside the gene matches. Looked up from germline, CDR1 is MNHNS and CDR2 is SASEGT. There are 15 residues in the CDR3. This CDR3 is CASSEKGLLADTQYF. CDR3 DNA: TGTGCCAGCAGTGAAAAGGGACTATTAGCAGATACGCAGTATTTT.